The TCR beta chain described here comes from a study of cytomegalovirus exposure and HLA in healthy donors. CDR1 SGHRS and CDR2 YFSETQ come from the germline V gene. The V segment lost 6 bases and the J segment 3 bases; nucleotides outside the gene matches: 3. This CDR3 contains 13 residues. The PCR ran on 60 Vbeta and 13 Jbeta primers. The repertoire was sequenced with immunoSEQ multiplex PCR; TCRdb's copy has only in-frame clones and lacks some. Of 95,000 to 100,000 clones in the sample, 60% to 75% were seen once. The sequenced material came from PBMCs. This clonotype was obtained from a woman between 35 and 50 years old in good health and CMV-seronegative. V gene TRBV5-1 combines with J gene TRBJ2-1; the match to TRBD2 covers 7 bases. For the CDR3, the DNA is TGCGCCAGCATAGGACTAGACTACAATGAGCAGTTCTTC. As protein: CASIGLDYNEQFF.